The 12 T cell receptor beta chains in this list originate from one sample, sequenced in a study of cytomegalovirus exposure and HLA in healthy donors. Primers for the PCR totalled 60 Vbeta and 13 Jbeta. The method was immunoSEQ multiplex PCR; TCRdb's version includes in-frame clones alone and lacks a portion of them. The sample shows roughly 100,000 clones, over 75% of them seen only once. Input material: PBMCs. The receptor source for this set is a young man in good health and CMV-seropositive.

J is TRBJ2-7 and V is TRBV19, with 9 bases aligning to TRBD1. CDR1 is LNHDA, CDR2 SQIVND, per germline (reference sequence). The CDR3 covers 14 residues. The V segment lost 5 bases and the J segment 3 bases; nucleotides outside the gene matches: 5. The CDR3 loop is CASSATGGSYEQYF. The CDR3 DNA reads as TGTGCCAGTAGTGCGACAGGGGGTAGCTACGAGCAGTACTTC.

V and J are TRBV4-3 and TRBJ1-2; no clear D gene. Germline V gene data show CDR1 as LGHNA and CDR2 as YSLEER. Trimming stripped 1 base from V and 3 bases from J, with 9 bases between. This CDR3 comprises 14 residues. The CDR3 DNA sequence: TGCGCCAGCAGCCAAGCTCGGAGGGACTATGGCTACACCTTC. Translated: CASSQARRDYGYTF.

This clone has just a few counts. CDR3 nucleotide sequence: TGTGCCAGTACCCCCCGGGACAGGGGGGATACGCAGTATTTT. Protein product: CASTPRDRGDTQYF. V usage is TRBV19 and J usage is TRBJ2-3; TRBD1 aligns across 11 bases. The germline CDR1 and CDR2 sequences are LNHDA and SQIVND (reference sequence). With 7 bases clipped from V and 6 bases from J, the junction kept 6 bases outside the gene matches. The CDR3 runs 14 residues.

This clone was recorded only once. Mismatch with germline at one junction end may stem from a read error. This chain uses TRBV7-7 with TRBJ2-3; D might be TRBD1 (6 bases). CDR1 and CDR2 from the germline V gene are SSHAT and FNYEAQ (reference sequence). The CDR3 loop spans 15 amino acids. CDR3 sequence: CASSLGRGSTDTQYF. The CDR3 DNA follows: TGTGCTAGCAGCTTAGGCAGGGGAAGCACAGATACGCAGTATTTT.

The chain carries TRBV6-5 and TRBJ2-7; 8 bases line up with TRBD1. Germline-derived CDR1 and CDR2 are MNHEY and SVGAGI. J was trimmed by 2 bases and V by 2 bases; bases with no gene match: 5. This CDR3 has 15 amino acids. The CDR3 nucleotides are TGTGCCAGCAGTTACCGGACAGGGTTACCCTACGAGCAGTACTTC. Translation gives CASSYRTGLPYEQYF.

The chain joins TRBV25-1 to TRBJ1-2; TRBD1 agrees at 10 bases. CDR1 is MGHDK and CDR2 is SYGVNS in the germline V gene. The trim removed 8 bases at V and 4 bases at J, leaving 13 bases unmatched. CDR3 length: 16 amino acids. Written as DNA, the CDR3 is TGTGCCAGCCTGGGACAGGGGTGGGTACGGAGCTATGGCTACACCTTC. Translation: CASLGQGWVRSYGYTF.

The chain combines TRBV19 with TRBJ1-2; D is undetermined. V was cut by 3 bases and J by 1 base, with 9 bases left in between. The CDR3 loop spans 14 amino acids. Germline-derived CDR1 and CDR2 are LNHDA and SQIVND (reference sequence). The CDR3 DNA reads as TGTGCCAGTAGTATCGGGTTTTTTAACTATGGCTACACCTTC. As protein: CASSIGFFNYGYTF.

This clone has a handful of counts. The rearrangement links TRBV6-5 to TRBJ1-4; D is perhaps TRBD1 (5 bases). CDR1 MNHEY and CDR2 SVGAGI come from the germline V gene. Trimming removed 2 bases from V and 8 bases from J, with 12 bases in between. This CDR3 region has 14 residues. CDR3 amino acids: CASSYRGFGEKLFF. Here the CDR3 DNA reads TGTGCCAGCAGTTACAGGGGATTCGGGGAAAAACTGTTTTTT.

In its sample, this clone was seen once. This chain links TRBV10-2 with TRBJ2-5; TRBD2 might be the D (5 bases). V shed 7 bases and J shed 3 bases, with 12 bases lying between them. The CDR3 runs 13 residues. The germline CDR1 and CDR2 sequences are WSHSY and SAAADI. CDR3 sequence: CASTLAGEETQYF. The CDR3 DNA sequence: TGCGCCAGCACCCTAGCTGGGGAAGAGACCCAGTACTTC.

This chain connects TRBV5-8 to TRBJ1-4; D is unresolved. With 0 bases removed from V and 1 base from J, the gap between germline ends came to 4 bases. This CDR3 is 14 amino acids long. From germline, CDR1 is SGHTS and CDR2 YDEGEE. CDR3 region: CASSLGLTNEKLFF. As DNA, the CDR3 is TGTGCCAGCAGCTTGGGACTAACTAATGAAAAACTGTTTTTT.

The gene calls are TRBV10-3 and TRBJ1-6; weak D call: TRBD1 (5 bases). The CDR3 is 15 amino acids. V lost 10 bases, J lost 2 bases, and 15 bases lay in between. The germline V gene encodes CDR1 ENHRY and CDR2 SYGVKD. CDR3 region: CATTQGGTYNSPLHF. The CDR3 DNA sequence: TGTGCCACCACCCAGGGTGGAACCTATAATTCACCCCTCCACTTT.

The chain uses TRBV27 and TRBJ2-7; a possible D gene is TRBD2 (5 bases). Germline V gene sequence: CDR1 MNHEY, CDR2 SMNVEV (reference sequence). V was shortened by 1 base and J by 9 bases, with 13 bases between the two germline ends. The CDR3 sequence is 13 residues long. The CDR3 spells CASSLWSARGQYF. The DNA for the CDR3 is TGTGCCAGCAGTTTATGGTCGGCCCGGGGGCAGTACTTC.